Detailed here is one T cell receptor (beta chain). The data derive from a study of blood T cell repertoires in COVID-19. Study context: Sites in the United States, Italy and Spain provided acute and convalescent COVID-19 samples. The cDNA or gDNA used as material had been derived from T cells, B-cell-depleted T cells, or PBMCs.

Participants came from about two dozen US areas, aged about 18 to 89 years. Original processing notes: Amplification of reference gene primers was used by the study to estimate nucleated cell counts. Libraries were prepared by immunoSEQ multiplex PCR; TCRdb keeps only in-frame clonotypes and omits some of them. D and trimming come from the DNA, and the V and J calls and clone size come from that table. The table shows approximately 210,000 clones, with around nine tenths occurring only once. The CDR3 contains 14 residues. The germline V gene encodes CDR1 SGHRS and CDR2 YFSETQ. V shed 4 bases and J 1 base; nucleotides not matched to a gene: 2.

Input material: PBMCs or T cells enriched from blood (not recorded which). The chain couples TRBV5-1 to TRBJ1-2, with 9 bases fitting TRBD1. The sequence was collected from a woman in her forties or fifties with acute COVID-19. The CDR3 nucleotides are TGCGCCAGCAGCCGGACAGGGGATAACTATGGCTACACCTTC. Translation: CASSRTGDNYGYTF.